This is a list of T cell receptor beta chains from one sample in a study of blood T cell repertoires in COVID-19. TCRdb's copy holds only in-frame clones and misses some; the assay was immunoSEQ multiplex PCR. The top ten clones hold under 5% of a sample with about 110,000 clones, around four fifths of them seen once. The sequenced material came from peripheral blood. Receptors originate from a woman in her 70s with acute or convalescent COVID-19. Each CDR3 is given with its conserved first and last residue. The D gene is left open where the match is weak. Size is omitted from some rows. Given values are once, few, many or a class for expanded clones.

CDR3 length: 15
V gene: TRBV6-5
D gene: .
clone size: .
J gene: TRBJ1-3
CDR3 protein: CASSRQALSGNTIYF
CDR3 DNA: TGTGCCAGCAGTAGACAGGCCCTCTCTGGAAACACCATATATTTT

CDR3 length: 15
V gene: TRBV4-1
D gene: TRBD1
clone size: .
J gene: TRBJ1-5
CDR3 protein: CASSQWDRGGQPQHF
CDR3 DNA: TGCGCCAGCAGCCAATGGGACAGGGGGGGACAGCCCCAGCATTTT

CDR3 length: 14
V gene: TRBV9
D gene: TRBD1
clone size: .
J gene: TRBJ2-3
CDR3 protein: CASSVGQGPDTQYF
CDR3 DNA: TGTGCCAGCAGCGTAGGACAGGGGCCAGATACGCAGTATTTT

CDR3 length: 13
V gene: TRBV3-1/TRBV3-2
D gene: .
clone size: once
J gene: TRBJ1-1
CDR3 protein: CASSRLGQTVAFF
CDR3 DNA: TGTGCCAGCAGCCGATTAGGACAGACGGTAGCTTTCTTT

CDR3 length: 15
V gene: TRBV7-9
D gene: TRBD1
clone size: .
J gene: TRBJ1-1
CDR3 protein: CASSLPQGVETEAFF
CDR3 DNA: TGTGCCAGCAGCTTGCCCCAGGGGGTGGAGACTGAAGCTTTCTTT

CDR3 length: 17
V gene: TRBV21-1
D gene: .
clone size: .
J gene: TRBJ2-2
CDR3 protein: CASTREGDRRNTGELFF
CDR3 DNA: TGTGCCAGCACCAGAGAAGGGGACAGGAGGAACACCGGGGAGCTGTTTTTT

CDR3 length: 14
V gene: TRBV5-1
D gene: TRBD1
clone size: few
J gene: TRBJ1-4
CDR3 protein: CASSFGTGDEKLFF
CDR3 DNA: TGCGCCAGCAGCTTCGGGACAGGGGATGAAAAACTGTTTTTT

CDR3 length: 11
V gene: TRBV28
D gene: .
clone size: .
J gene: TRBJ1-1
CDR3 protein: CASQRTVEAFF
CDR3 DNA: TGTGCCAGCCAAAGGACAGTTGAAGCTTTCTTT

CDR3 length: 15
V gene: TRBV5-6
D gene: TRBD1
clone size: .
J gene: TRBJ1-5
CDR3 protein: CASSSTGRDNQPQHF
CDR3 DNA: TGTGCCAGCAGCTCGACAGGGCGGGACAATCAGCCCCAGCATTTT

CDR3 length: 12
V gene: TRBV28
D gene: .
clone size: .
J gene: TRBJ1-2
CDR3 protein: CASSFVGGGYTF
CDR3 DNA: TGTGCCAGCAGTTTTGTCGGGGGTGGCTACACCTTC

CDR3 length: 18
V gene: TRBV4-3
D gene: .
clone size: .
J gene: TRBJ1-2
CDR3 protein: CASSPRLGGDPVRNGYTF
CDR3 DNA: TGCGCCAGCAGCCCCCGACTCGGGGGAGACCCCGTGAGAAATGGCTACACCTTC

CDR3 length: 15
V gene: TRBV13
D gene: .
clone size: .
J gene: TRBJ2-7
CDR3 protein: CASSLNRQGAYEQYF
CDR3 DNA: TGTGCCAGCAGCTTAAACCGACAAGGGGCCTACGAGCAGTACTTC

CDR3 length: 14
V gene: TRBV15
D gene: TRBD1
clone size: few
J gene: TRBJ1-2
CDR3 protein: CATSSRRTGAGYTF
CDR3 DNA: TGTGCCACCAGCTCACGACGGACAGGGGCTGGCTACACCTTC

CDR3 length: 16
V gene: TRBV7-3
D gene: TRBD2
clone size: .
J gene: TRBJ2-1
CDR3 protein: CASSPRSGRVSNEQFF
CDR3 DNA: TGTGCCAGCAGCCCCCGGAGCGGGAGGGTCTCCAATGAGCAGTTCTTC

CDR3 length: 12
V gene: TRBV2
D gene: TRBD1
clone size: .
J gene: TRBJ1-2
CDR3 protein: CASRGTGYGYTF
CDR3 DNA: TGTGCCAGCAGGGGGACAGGGTATGGCTACACCTTC

CDR3 length: 15
V gene: TRBV27
D gene: TRBD2
clone size: .
J gene: TRBJ2-1
CDR3 protein: CASSSLAGTYNEQFF
CDR3 DNA: TGTGCCAGCAGTTCTCTAGCGGGAACCTACAATGAGCAGTTCTTC

CDR3 length: 15
V gene: TRBV5-1
D gene: .
clone size: .
J gene: TRBJ1-6
CDR3 protein: CASSLEGNYNSPLHF
CDR3 DNA: TGCGCCAGCAGCTTGGAGGGGAATTATAATTCACCCCTCCACTTT

CDR3 length: 16
V gene: TRBV28
D gene: .
clone size: .
J gene: TRBJ1-3
CDR3 protein: CASTGGGSYSGNTIYF
CDR3 DNA: TGTGCCAGCACGGGGGGTGGGTCGTACTCTGGAAACACCATATATTTT

CDR3 length: 17
V gene: TRBV15
D gene: TRBD1
clone size: .
J gene: TRBJ2-7
CDR3 protein: CATSTFQTRGLSYEQYF
CDR3 DNA: TGTGCCACCAGCACCTTTCAGACCAGGGGGCTATCCTACGAGCAGTACTTC

CDR3 length: 17
V gene: TRBV11-2
D gene: .
clone size: .
J gene: TRBJ2-2
CDR3 protein: CASSPGVGLGNVGELFF
CDR3 DNA: TGTGCCAGCAGCCCGGGGGTGGGCCTCGGGAACGTCGGGGAGCTGTTTTTT

CDR3 length: 17
V gene: TRBV5-4
D gene: .
clone size: .
J gene: TRBJ2-6
CDR3 protein: CASSLDSRSSGANVLTF
CDR3 DNA: TGTGCCAGCAGCTTGGACAGCCGAAGTTCTGGGGCCAACGTCCTGACTTTC

CDR3 length: 13
V gene: TRBV19
D gene: .
clone size: .
J gene: TRBJ1-3
CDR3 protein: CASRGFSGNTIYF
CDR3 DNA: TGTGCCAGTAGGGGCTTCTCTGGAAACACCATATATTTT

CDR3 length: 15
V gene: TRBV7-9
D gene: TRBD2
clone size: .
J gene: TRBJ2-1
CDR3 protein: CASSYPTSGRVEQFF
CDR3 DNA: TGTGCCAGCAGCTACCCGACTAGCGGGAGAGTTGAGCAGTTCTTC

CDR3 length: 19
V gene: TRBV13
D gene: TRBD2
clone size: few
J gene: TRBJ2-1
CDR3 protein: CASSLGREALGLAGGEQFF
CDR3 DNA: TGTGCCAGCAGCTTAGGCCGCGAGGCCTTGGGACTAGCGGGAGGCGAGCAGTTCTTC

CDR3 length: 13
V gene: TRBV7-9
D gene: .
clone size: .
J gene: TRBJ1-2
CDR3 protein: CASSLGGQTTGTF
CDR3 DNA: TGTGCCAGCAGCTTAGGTGGGCAGACCACTGGAACCTTC

CDR3 length: 18
V gene: TRBV7-8
D gene: .
clone size: .
J gene: TRBJ2-6
CDR3 protein: CASSLWARASSGANVLTF
CDR3 DNA: TGTGCCAGCAGCTTATGGGCCAGGGCCAGCTCTGGGGCCAACGTCCTGACTTTC

CDR3 length: 13
V gene: TRBV29-1
D gene: .
clone size: .
J gene: TRBJ1-5
CDR3 protein: CSVRGGVNQPQHF
CDR3 DNA: TGCAGCGTTAGAGGGGGTGTTAATCAGCCCCAGCATTTT

CDR3 length: 12
V gene: TRBV13
D gene: .
clone size: .
J gene: TRBJ1-4
CDR3 protein: CASSLDGEKLFF
CDR3 DNA: TGTGCCAGCAGCTTAGACGGTGAAAAACTGTTTTTT

CDR3 length: 15
V gene: TRBV19
D gene: .
clone size: .
J gene: TRBJ1-2
CDR3 protein: CASSSQGTWMYGYTF
CDR3 DNA: TGTGCCAGTAGTAGCCAGGGGACCTGGATGTATGGCTACACCTTC

CDR3 length: 11
V gene: TRBV7-2
D gene: .
clone size: .
J gene: TRBJ1-1
CDR3 protein: CASSFVGRAFF
CDR3 DNA: TGTGCCAGCAGCTTCGTAGGGAGAGCTTTCTTT

CDR3 length: 14
V gene: TRBV2
D gene: TRBD1
clone size: .
J gene: TRBJ2-1
CDR3 protein: CASLFRGLNNEQFF
CDR3 DNA: TGTGCATCCTTGTTCAGGGGGCTTAACAATGAGCAGTTCTTC

CDR3 length: 13
V gene: TRBV6-5
D gene: .
clone size: .
J gene: TRBJ2-7
CDR3 protein: CASSYSSKYEQYF
CDR3 DNA: TGTGCCAGCAGTTACTCGAGCAAATACGAGCAGTACTTC

CDR3 length: 12
V gene: TRBV10-3
D gene: .
clone size: .
J gene: TRBJ1-1
CDR3 protein: CAISESQGEAFF
CDR3 DNA: TGTGCCATCAGTGAGTCGCAGGGTGAAGCTTTCTTT

CDR3 length: 17
V gene: TRBV18
D gene: .
clone size: .
J gene: TRBJ1-3
CDR3 protein: CASSPPITGKSGNTIYF
CDR3 DNA: TGTGCCAGCTCACCACCTATCACAGGGAAGTCTGGAAACACCATATATTTT

CDR3 length: 15
V gene: TRBV11-3
D gene: .
clone size: .
J gene: TRBJ2-1
CDR3 protein: CASSLVGLPGDEQFF
CDR3 DNA: TGTGCCAGCAGCTTAGTGGGACTCCCCGGTGATGAGCAGTTCTTC